This T cell receptor (beta chain) was captured in a study of shared clonotypes between healthy human individuals. Turning to the study itself: Donor composition was two women and a few men, aged 18 to 49. Whole-study results and caveats: Tissues were not sampled, only blood, and their repertoires likely differ.

In the original processing: For the immunoSEQ data, sequences were junction-only without quality scores, so filtering differed. Assay used: immunoSEQ multiplex PCR; TCRdb lists only in-frame clones, some missing. That table furnishes V, J and clone size, whereas the DNA furnished D and trimming. Seen here are about 460,000 clones, 60% to 80% observed once, and the top ten hold around 12%. This CDR3 comprises 19 residues. Germline V CDR1 and CDR2: SGHDT, YYEEEE. With V trimmed by 4 bases and J by 3 bases, 18 bases remained unmatched. Comment on this clone: What it recognizes is unknown.

For unsorted samples, genomic DNA was extracted from around 86 million PBMCs. This TCR came from a middle-aged woman in good health. Some clones in this sample may be carry-over from other donors' samples. The rearrangement uses TRBV5-6 and TRBJ2-7, with 11 bases identical to TRBD2. Sequenced material: PBMCs. The CDR3 loop reads CASSRPLAGGGVGLYEQYF. DNA of the CDR3: TGTGCCAGCAGCCGTCCTCTAGCGGGAGGTGGGGTAGGACTCTACGAGCAGTACTTC.